This is a list of T cell receptor beta chains from one sample in a study of cytotoxic CD8 clonotypes in ibrutinib-treated CLL. TCRdb's copy holds only in-frame clones and misses some; the assay was immunoSEQ multiplex PCR. The sample contains around 40,000 clones, 70% of which appear only once. Sequenced material: PBMCs, taken at disease progression, from a patient treated with ibrutinib. These receptor sequences come from a human donor with chronic lymphocytic leukemia. CDR3s include the opening cysteine and the closing phenylalanine or tryptophan. A D gene is named only where the DNA matches it firmly. Clone size is not always given. Where it is, it says once, few, many or a class for expanded clones.

CDR3 length	D gene	clone size	V gene	J gene	CDR3 DNA	CDR3 protein
15	TRBD1	-	TRBV5-1	TRBJ2-7	TGCGCCAGCAGCTTAACAGGGGGCGCAGGGTACGAGCAGTACTTC	CASSLTGGAGYEQYF
17	-	once	TRBV5-1	TRBJ2-1	TGCGCCAGCAGCTTCAGAAGGCTAGCGAGCTCCTACAATGAGCAGTTCTTC	CASSFRRLASSYNEQFF
12	-	-	TRBV19	TRBJ2-3	TGTGCCAGTAGTATCTCCCTCGGTACGCAGTATTTT	CASSISLGTQYF
13	TRBD1	once	TRBV5-1	TRBJ1-4	TGCGCCAGCAGCCCCGGACAGGGAGAAAAACTGTTTTTT	CASSPGQGEKLFF
14	-	-	TRBV4-1	TRBJ1-1	TGCGCCAGCAGCCAAGGCAGGCTGGGGACTGAAGCTTTCTTT	CASSQGRLGTEAFF
14	-	-	TRBV6-1	TRBJ2-7	TGTGCCAGCAGTGGCTACGACGGACTCTACGAGCAGTACTTC	CASSGYDGLYEQYF
14	-	-	TRBV7-2	TRBJ2-2	TGTGCCAGCAGCCTCGGGGGTTCCACCGGGGAGCTGTTTTTT	CASSLGGSTGELFF
11	-	-	TRBV13	TRBJ1-2	TGTGCCAGCAGCTTGGGGTCCGGCTACACCTTC	CASSLGSGYTF
14	-	-	TRBV7-3	TRBJ2-3	TGTGCCAGCAGCTCCAGGACCGGGGAGGATACGCAGTATTTT	CASSSRTGEDTQYF
13	TRBD1	-	TRBV5-4	TRBJ1-4	TGTGCCAGCAGCTCAGGGGGCGGCGAAAAACTGTTTTTT	CASSSGGGEKLFF
16	TRBD1	few	TRBV27	TRBJ2-7	TGTGCCAGCAGCTCTCCGGGACAGGGATTCTCCTACGAGCAGTACTTC	CASSSPGQGFSYEQYF
18	-	once	TRBV27	TRBJ2-7	TGTGCCAGCAGTTTCTCTGGTGGCCCGTATTTTGCTTTTTACGAGCAGTACTTC	CASSFSGGPYFAFYEQYF
15	TRBD1	-	TRBV2	TRBJ2-6	TGTGCCAGCAAGGGGGCGGGCTCTGGGGCCAACGTCCTGACTTTC	CASKGAGSGANVLTF
15	-	-	TRBV19	TRBJ2-7	TGTGCCAGTAGTACGAACAGGGGAGGTTCCTACGAGCAGTACTTC	CASSTNRGGSYEQYF
14	-	few	TRBV28	TRBJ1-5	TGTGCCAGCAGTTTTGGTATGCCCAGCCAGCCCCAGCATTTT	CASSFGMPSQPQHF
13	-	-	TRBV30	TRBJ1-2	TGTGCCTGGAATCGAGGGGAGGCGGATGGCTACACCTTC	CAWNRGEADGYTF
16	-	few	TRBV21-1	TRBJ1-2	TGTGCCAGCAGCAAAGTCATGCCGCGCTCTGGCTATGGCTACACCTTC	CASSKVMPRSGYGYTF
13	-	-	TRBV5-4	TRBJ1-4	TGTGCCAGCAGCCCGAGGGGGGATGAAAAACTGTTTTTT	CASSPRGDEKLFF
15	-	-	TRBV27	TRBJ2-7	TGTGCCAGCAGTTTAGCGGGGACCTTCCTGCACGAGCAGTACTTC	CASSLAGTFLHEQYF
14	TRBD1	few	TRBV2	TRBJ2-7	TGTGCCAGCAGTGCTTGGACAGGGGACCACGAGCAGTACTTC	CASSAWTGDHEQYF